The 30 T cell receptor beta chains in this list originate from one sample, sequenced in a study of blood T cell repertoires in COVID-19 (dated by TCRdb to 2019 to 2021). The library relied on the immunoSEQ multiplex PCR assay. The table was pulled from immuneACCESS by TCRdb, which kept in-frame rearrangements only. Such tables lose some clones; where checked, under half of the loss comes from unresolved V genes, and the rest has no known cause. The sample includes 170,000 or so clones, with almost 85% observed a single time. The ten largest clones represent roughly an eighth of the sample. The material sequenced was peripheral blood. The receptors were gathered from a man between 18 and 35 years old with active or convalescent COVID-19.

This clone was seen just once. This chain joins TRBV7-4 and TRBJ2-7; D is possibly TRBD1 (5 bases). This CDR3 contains 14 residues. Trimming stripped 5 bases from V and 2 bases from J, with 13 bases between. CDR1 and CDR2 from the germline V gene are SGHVT and SQSDAQ. In DNA, the CDR3 is TGTGCCAGCAGCCCTACGGACAAAACCTACGAGCAGTACTTC. Protein product: CASSPTDKTYEQYF.

This clone has a count of ten or more. The chain recombines TRBV7-9 with TRBJ2-5; TRBD1 is a possible D gene (6 bases). The CDR3 runs to 15 residues. Germline V lookup: CDR1 SEHNR, CDR2 FQNEAQ (reference sequence). V dropped 5 bases and J dropped 2 bases, with 15 bases sitting between them. CDR3 protein: CASSQTSDRQETQYF. CDR3 sequence (DNA): TGTGCCAGCAGCCAAACGTCGGACAGACAAGAGACCCAGTACTTC.

The chain combines TRBV6-5 with TRBJ1-5; TRBD1 aligns across 8 bases. The CDR3 is made up of 14 amino acids. Trimming took 2 bases from V and 4 from J; bases not matched to a gene: 1. Germline V gives CDR1 MNHEY, CDR2 SVGAGI. The DNA of the CDR3 is TGTGCCAGCAGTTACGACAGGGGAAATCAGCCCCAGCATTTT. Translation gives CASSYDRGNQPQHF.

The chain recombines TRBV6-1 with TRBJ1-1; TRBD1 matches at 7 bases. The CDR3 consists of 17 residues. CDR1 and CDR2 from the germline V gene are MNHNS and SASEGT. J was trimmed by 3 bases and V by 1 base; bases with no gene match: 11. CDR3 residues: CASSEEGQKIWDTEAFF. The CDR3 region has the DNA TGTGCCAGCAGTGAAGAGGGACAGAAAATTTGGGACACTGAAGCTTTCTTT.

The chain has TRBV28 and TRBJ2-7; D is ambiguous. The V gene's germline CDR1 is MDHEN and CDR2 SYDVKM. Trimming removed 1 base at V and 2 bases at J, with 6 bases between. This CDR3 spans 13 amino acids. The CDR3 DNA reads as TGTGCCAGCAGTTTATATTCCGCCTACGAGCAGTACTTC. Translation: CASSLYSAYEQYF.

The chain employs TRBV6-6 and TRBJ1-1; D uncertain. This CDR3 is 12 amino acids long. Trimming cost V 0 bases and J 5 bases, with 4 bases left between them. The germline CDR1 and CDR2 sequences are MNHNY and SVGAGI (reference sequence). The CDR3 sequence: CASSYSRTEAFF. CDR3 coding DNA: TGTGCCAGCAGTTACTCTCGGACTGAAGCTTTCTTT.

This sequence joins TRBV7-2 and TRBJ2-1; 10 nucleotides align to TRBD2. The CDR3 consists of 16 residues. V gave up 6 bases and J gave up 5 bases; unmatched junction bases: 10. Germline V gives CDR1 SGHTA, CDR2 FQGNSA. The CDR3 nucleotides are TGTGCCAGCAGTTCCAGCGGGAGGGGACGGGACAATGAGCAGTTCTTC. Amino acids: CASSSSGRGRDNEQFF.

The gene calls are TRBV7-3 and TRBJ2-3; D uncertain. This CDR3 region has 13 residues. CDR1 and CDR2 (germline): SGHTA, FQGTGA. V lost 6 bases and J lost 3, with 10 bases in between. The CDR3 loop reads CASSSVRTDTQYF. DNA of the CDR3: TGTGCCAGCAGTTCCGTCCGGACAGATACGCAGTATTTT.

The chain recombines TRBV24-1 with TRBJ1-5, with D unresolved. Trimming pared 6 bases from V and 5 bases from J, leaving 10 bases between. This CDR3 is built from 13 residues. Germline V CDR1 and CDR2: KGHDR, SFDVKD. The CDR3 loop is CATSKAEDQPQHF. The CDR3, as DNA: TGTGCCACCAGTAAGGCGGAAGATCAGCCCCAGCATTTT.

The rearrangement joins TRBV6-6 to TRBJ2-7; 8 bases map to TRBD2. There are 14 residues in the CDR3. The junction had 2 bases not matched to a gene; V was cut back by 0 bases and J by 4 bases. The germline V gene has CDR1 MNHNY and CDR2 SVGAGI (reference sequence). CDR3 residues: CASSYSTSVYEQYF. DNA of the CDR3: TGTGCCAGCAGTTACTCGACTAGCGTGTACGAGCAGTACTTC.

The CDR3 sequence: CASSPPGIGKKLFF. CDR3 nucleotides: TGTGCCAGCAGCCCCCCAGGGATCGGTAAAAAACTGTTTTTT. The genes are TRBV7-8 and TRBJ1-4, with D perhaps TRBD1 (5 bases). The CDR3 runs to 14 residues. In germline, CDR1 is SGHVS, CDR2 FQNEAQ. The ends were cut back, 5 bases at V and 9 bases at J, with 16 bases in the middle. Using reference TRBV7-8 and TRBJ1-4 for the parts outside the CDR3, the full variable domain is GAGVSQSPRYKVAKRGQDVALRCDPISGHVSLFWYQQALGQGPEFLTYFQNEAQLDKSGLPSDRFFAERPEGSVSTLKIQRTQQEDSAVYLCASSPPGIGKKLFFGSGTQLSVL.

The chain couples TRBV7-2 to TRBJ1-1, with D tentatively TRBD1 (5 bases). In germline, CDR1 is SGHTA, CDR2 FQGNSA. The V and J ends lost 5 bases and 4 bases respectively, with 20 bases between them. This CDR3 is 16 amino acids long. The CDR3 DNA sequence: TGTGCCAGCAGCCTAAATGGGTGGGGCAGGAGCACTGAAGCTTTCTTT. Its protein product is CASSLNGWGRSTEAFF.

The chain carries TRBV15 and TRBJ2-7, with D possibly matching TRBD1 (6 bases). V was cut by 0 bases and J by 5 bases, with 11 bases left in between. CDR1 is LNHNV and CDR2 is YYDKDF in the germline V gene (reference sequence). The CDR3 has 14 residues. For the CDR3, the DNA is TGTGCCACCAGCAGAGATTTGACAGGAGACGAGCAGTACTTC. Amino acid sequence: CATSRDLTGDEQYF. The full variable domain, rest sourced from reference TRBV15 and TRBJ2-7, is DAMVIQNPRYQVTQFGKPVTLSCSQTLNHNVMYWYQQKSSQAPKLLFHYYDKDFNNEADTPDNFQSRRPNTSFCFLDIRSPGLGDTAMYLCATSRDLTGDEQYFGPGTRLTVT.

The rearrangement links TRBV5-6 to TRBJ2-3; 9 bases are a match to TRBD2. Trimming removed 4 bases from V and 2 bases from J; junction bases left unmatched: 8. Germline assignment: CDR1 SGHDT and CDR2 YYEEEE. This CDR3 contains 16 residues. The CDR3 DNA reads TGTGCCAGCAGCGATGGCGGGGGGGGGTCCACAGATACGCAGTATTTT. Amino acids: CASSDGGGGSTDTQYF.

The gene calls are TRBV5-4 and TRBJ2-3; 11 nucleotides agree with TRBD2. The germline CDR1 and CDR2 sequences are SGHNT and YYREEE (reference sequence). With 0 bases clipped from V and 0 bases from J, the junction kept 3 bases outside the gene matches. The CDR3 has 17 amino acids. The DNA of the CDR3 is TGTGCCAGCAGCTTGGGACTAGCGGGGTTTAGCACAGATACGCAGTATTTT. It specifies CASSLGLAGFSTDTQYF.

The chain carries TRBV28 and TRBJ1-1; D might be TRBD1 (5 bases). The V gene lost 6 bases and the J gene lost 4 bases, with 12 bases spanning the gap. This CDR3 spans 13 amino acids. Germline-derived CDR1 and CDR2 are MDHEN and SYDVKM. The DNA for the CDR3 is TGTGCCAGCAGAGGACACAGGACCACTGAAGCTTTCTTT. Translation gives CASRGHRTTEAFF.

The J gene is TRBJ1-6, the V gene TRBV24-1; D gene unclear. The V end was cut by 0 bases, the J end by 5 bases, with 16 bases between. The CDR3 covers 18 residues. The germline CDR1 and CDR2 sequences are KGHDR and SFDVKD. The chain's CDR3 is CATSDLRPYSSNNSPLHF. The CDR3 coding sequence is TGTGCCACCAGTGATTTGCGCCCTTATTCTAGCAATAATTCACCCCTCCACTTT.

The chain uses TRBV7-2 and TRBJ2-7, with TRBD2 identical over 8 bases. This CDR3 is 16 amino acids long. Germline CDR1 SGHTA, CDR2 FQGNSA. Trimming removed 0 bases from V and 6 bases from J; junction bases left unmatched: 10. The CDR3 protein is CASSLAAGTRSGEQYF. The CDR3 DNA reads TGTGCCAGCAGCTTAGCGGCCGGGACTAGATCAGGCGAGCAGTACTTC.

The gene calls are TRBV6-1 and TRBJ1-6, with D possibly being TRBD1 (5 bases). Germline CDR1 reads MNHNS; CDR2 reads SASEGT. With 2 bases removed from V and 8 bases from J, the gap between germline ends came to 7 bases. This CDR3 comprises 13 residues. The CDR3 DNA reads as TGTGCCAGCAGTGAACAGGGTTATTCACCCCTCCACTTT. It translates to CASSEQGYSPLHF.

The V and J genes are TRBV28 and TRBJ1-2, with D possibly matching TRBD1 (5 bases). Germline V gene data show CDR1 as MDHEN and CDR2 as SYDVKM. V was trimmed by 3 bases and J by 5 bases, leaving 16 bases between them. CDR3 length equals 15 residues. The CDR3 coding sequence is TGTGCCAGCAGTTTTCCGTCGACAGACCGATATGGCTACACCTTC. It translates to CASSFPSTDRYGYTF.

The genes are TRBV7-9 and TRBJ1-5, with D uncertain. Per the germline V gene, CDR1 is SEHNR and CDR2 is FQNEAQ (reference sequence). The CDR3 extends over 15 amino acids. V dropped 1 base and J dropped 4 bases, with 11 bases sitting between them. CDR3 nucleotides: TGTGCCAGCAGCTTAGGGCGGGCCGCGAATCAGCCCCAGCATTTT. The encoded protein is CASSLGRAANQPQHF.

The rearrangement uses TRBV28 and TRBJ1-5; 8 bases align to TRBD1. The germline V gene has CDR1 MDHEN and CDR2 SYDVKM. The length of the CDR3 is 14 residues. J was trimmed by 2 bases and V by 3 bases; bases with no gene match: 0. The CDR3, as DNA: TGTGCCAGCAGTTTGGGACAGGGCAATCAGCCCCAGCATTTT. Its translation is CASSLGQGNQPQHF.

The chain couples TRBV5-8 to TRBJ1-6, with D possibly being TRBD1 (5 bases). The CDR3 contains 14 residues. Germline lookup yields CDR1 SGHTS and CDR2 YDEGEE. V lost 2 bases, J lost 11 bases, and 14 bases lay in between. The CDR3 here is CASSFLDNSAPLHF. As DNA, the CDR3 is TGTGCCAGCAGCTTCTTGGACAATTCGGCACCCCTCCACTTT.

The chain carries TRBV30 and TRBJ2-7, with D possibly matching TRBD2 (6 bases). The V and J ends lost 2 bases and 0 bases respectively, with 14 bases between them. The CDR3 is 15 residues long. Germline CDR1 GTSNPN, CDR2 SVGIG (reference sequence). CDR3 residues: CAWSRKRRDSYEQYF. As DNA, the CDR3 is TGTGCCTGGAGTCGTAAGCGGAGGGACTCCTACGAGCAGTACTTC.

The genes are TRBV27 and TRBJ1-6; the match to TRBD1 covers 9 bases. The CDR3 spans 15 residues. The J segment lost 7 bases and the V segment lost 5 bases, leaving 6 bases of the junction unmatched. Germline CDR1 reads MNHEY; CDR2 reads SMNVEV (reference sequence). CDR3 sequence (DNA): TGTGCCAGCAGTAGCTCCGGGACAGGGAATTCACCCCTCCACTTT. Its protein product is CASSSSGTGNSPLHF.

In nucleotides, the CDR3 is TGTGCCAGCAGAGTTGGGACAGGCTACTCTGGGGCCAACGTCCTGACTTTC. Encoded protein: CASRVGTGYSGANVLTF. The chain joins TRBV3-1 (or the pseudogene TRBV3-2) to TRBJ2-6, with 8 nucleotides matching TRBD1. Germline values: CDR1 LGHDT, CDR2 YNNKEL (reference sequence). V lost 6 bases and J lost 0; bases outside the gene matches: 7. This CDR3 region has 17 residues.

The gene calls are TRBV28 and TRBJ2-5; a possible D gene is TRBD1 (6 bases). This CDR3 comprises 16 residues. Germline V gene sequence: CDR1 MDHEN, CDR2 SYDVKM. V was clipped by 6 bases and J by 0 bases, with 17 bases between them. The CDR3 nucleotides read TGTGCCAGCAGCATGGCCGGGACAAAGTACCAAGAGACCCAGTACTTC. Translation: CASSMAGTKYQETQYF.

This rearrangement joins TRBV5-1 to TRBJ1-2; TRBD1 might be the D (5 bases). The CDR3 covers 14 residues. Germline CDR1 is SGHRS and CDR2 is YFSETQ. V shed 4 bases and J shed 6 bases, with 16 bases lying between them. Here the CDR3 DNA reads TGCGCCAGCAGCAGGGGCGACCAAGGGGATGGCTACACCTTC. Its translation is CASSRGDQGDGYTF. The full variable domain, in which reference TRBV5-1 and TRBJ1-2 provide the parts outside the CDR3, is KAGVTQTPRYLIKTRGQQVTLSCSPISGHRSVSWYQQTPGQGLQFLFEYFSETQRNKGNFPGRFSGRQFSNSRSEMNVSTLELGDSALYLCASSRGDQGDGYTFGSGTRLTVV.

The chain has TRBV7-8 and TRBJ2-7; 8 nucleotides agree with TRBD1. The ends lost 5 bases at V and 5 bases at J; junction bases unmatched: 8. The CDR3 totals 14 residues. CDR1 SGHVS and CDR2 FQNEAQ come from the germline V gene. As DNA, the CDR3 is TGTGCCAGCAGCCGAGACAGGGGTGTCCACGAGCAGTACTTC. Residues: CASSRDRGVHEQYF. Variable domain in full (rest from reference TRBV7-8 and TRBJ2-7): GAGVSQSPRYKVAKRGQDVALRCDPISGHVSLFWYQQALGQGPEFLTYFQNEAQLDKSGLPSDRFFAERPEGSVSTLKIQRTQQEDSAVYLCASSRDRGVHEQYFGPGTRLTVT.

As to this clone: Mismatch with germline at one junction end may stem from a read error. V gene TRBV11-2 combines with J gene TRBJ2-6; tentatively, D is TRBD2 (7 bases). Germline CDR1 and CDR2: SGHAT and FQNNGV. The CDR3 has 16 amino acids. The CDR3, as DNA: TGTGCCAGCACCTTACGGGGGGCATATGGGGCCAACGTCCTGACTTTC. This encodes CASTLRGAYGANVLTF.